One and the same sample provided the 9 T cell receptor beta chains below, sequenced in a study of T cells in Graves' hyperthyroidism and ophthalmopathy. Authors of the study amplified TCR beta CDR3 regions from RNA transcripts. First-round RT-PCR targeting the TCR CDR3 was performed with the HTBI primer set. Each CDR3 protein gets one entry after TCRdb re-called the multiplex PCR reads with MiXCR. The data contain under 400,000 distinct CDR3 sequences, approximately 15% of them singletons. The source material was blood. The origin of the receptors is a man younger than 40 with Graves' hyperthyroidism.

CDR3 in amino acids: CSADNRGLADRDSTDTQYF. DNA for the CDR3: TGCAGTGCTGATAACCGAGGACTAGCGGATAGGGACTCCACAGATACGCAGTATTTT. This chain joins TRBV20-1 and TRBJ2-3; TRBD2 matches at 10 bases. Germline assignment: CDR1 DFQATT and CDR2 SNEGSKA (reference sequence). This CDR3 is built from 19 residues. The junction had 19 bases not matched to a gene; V was cut back by 5 bases and J by 2 bases.

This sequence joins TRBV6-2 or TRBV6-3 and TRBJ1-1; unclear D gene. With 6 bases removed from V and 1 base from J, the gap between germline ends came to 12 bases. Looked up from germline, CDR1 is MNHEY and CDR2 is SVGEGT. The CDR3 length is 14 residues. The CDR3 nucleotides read TGTGCCAGCAGGACCCCCACGGAGAACACTGAAGCTTTCTTT. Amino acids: CASRTPTENTEAFF.

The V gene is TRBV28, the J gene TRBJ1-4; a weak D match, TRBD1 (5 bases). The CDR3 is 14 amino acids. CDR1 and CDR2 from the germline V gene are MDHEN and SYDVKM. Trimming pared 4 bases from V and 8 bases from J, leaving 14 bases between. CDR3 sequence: CASSSGGIDEKLFF. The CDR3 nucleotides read TGTGCCAGCAGTTCCGGGGGGATAGACGAAAAACTGTTTTTT. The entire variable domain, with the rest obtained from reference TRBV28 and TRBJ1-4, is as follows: DVKVTQSSRYLVKRTGEKVFLECVQDMDHENMFWYRQDPGLGLRLIYFSYDVKMKEKGDIPEGYSVSREKKERFSLILESASTNQTSMYLCASSSGGIDEKLFFGSGTQLSVL.

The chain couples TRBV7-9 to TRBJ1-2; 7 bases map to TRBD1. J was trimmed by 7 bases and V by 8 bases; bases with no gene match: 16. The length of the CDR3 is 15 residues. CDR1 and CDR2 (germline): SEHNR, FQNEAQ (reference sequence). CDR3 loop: CASVYSRQGRSGYTF. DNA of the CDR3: TGTGCCAGCGTATACTCCCGACAGGGAAGATCTGGCTACACCTTC.

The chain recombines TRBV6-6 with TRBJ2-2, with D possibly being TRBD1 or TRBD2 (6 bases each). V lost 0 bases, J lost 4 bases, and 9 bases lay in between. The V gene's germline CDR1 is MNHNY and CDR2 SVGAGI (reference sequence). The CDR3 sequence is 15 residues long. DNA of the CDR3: TGTGCCAGCAGTTACTCAACGGGGGCCACCGGGGAGCTGTTTTTT. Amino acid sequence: CASSYSTGATGELFF.

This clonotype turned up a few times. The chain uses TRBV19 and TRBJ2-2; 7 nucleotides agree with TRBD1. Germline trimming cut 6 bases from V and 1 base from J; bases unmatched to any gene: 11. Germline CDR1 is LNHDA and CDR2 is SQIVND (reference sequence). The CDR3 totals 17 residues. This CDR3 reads CASRGREGGRNTGELFF. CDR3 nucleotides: TGTGCCAGTAGAGGCCGGGAAGGGGGCCGGAACACCGGGGAGCTGTTTTTT.

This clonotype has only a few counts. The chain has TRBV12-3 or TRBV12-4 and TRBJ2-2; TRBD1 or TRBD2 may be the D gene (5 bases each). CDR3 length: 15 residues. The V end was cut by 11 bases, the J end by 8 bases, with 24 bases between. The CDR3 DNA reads TGTGCCGGCGGAGGTGGGGGTCGCCTTCTGGGGGAGCTGTTTTTT. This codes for CAGGGGGRLLGELFF.

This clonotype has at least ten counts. The CDR3 protein is CASSEVQDYEQYF. CDR3 in DNA: TGTGCCAGCAGTGAAGTGCAGGATTACGAGCAGTACTTC. The chain employs TRBV6-1 and TRBJ2-7; D call uncertain. CDR1 is MNHNS and CDR2 is SASEGT in the germline V gene. Between the trimmed V and J ends, which lost 1 base and 4 bases, there was a span of 8 bases. The CDR3 covers 13 residues.

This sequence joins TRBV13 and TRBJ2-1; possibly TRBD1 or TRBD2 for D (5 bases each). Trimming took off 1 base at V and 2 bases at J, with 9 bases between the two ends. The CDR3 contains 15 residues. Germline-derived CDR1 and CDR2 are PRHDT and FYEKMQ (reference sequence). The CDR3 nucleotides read TGTGCCAGCAGCTTAGACCGGGGCGCCTACAATGAGCAGTTCTTC. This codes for CASSLDRGAYNEQFF.